Below, one TCR beta chain is given with its context. The sample originates from a study of T cell changes during pregnancy in multiple sclerosis. Between the trimmed V and J ends, which lost 3 bases and 1 base, there was a span of 6 bases. The CDR3 consists of 13 residues. The germline V gene encodes CDR1 MNHEY and CDR2 SMNVEV (reference sequence). Here immunoSEQ multiplex PCR was the method, and the copy in TCRdb shows in-frame clones only, minus some. The sample consists of about 68,000 clones, 80% to 95% of them appearing once. J is TRBJ2-5 and V is TRBV27, with D unresolved. The TCR was taken from a female donor in good health, enrolled as a control in a pregnancy study. Sequenced material: peripheral blood, taken after pregnancy. CDR3 protein: CASSLGSQETQYF. Here the CDR3 DNA reads TGTGCCAGCAGTTTGGGCAGCCAAGAGACCCAGTACTTC.